This T cell receptor (beta chain) was identified in a study of cytomegalovirus exposure and HLA in healthy donors. This table comes from immunoSEQ multiplex PCR, and its TCRdb copy is limited to in-frame clones, with some not included. Among about 110,000 clones listed, approximately 90% were seen once. Germline V CDR1 and CDR2: SQVTM, ANQGSEA. This CDR3 region has 8 residues. This clone has just a few counts. Sequence at one end of the junction differs from germline and may be a read error. J is TRBJ1-2 and V is TRBV29-1; D uncertain. Source material: PBMCs. This receptor was identified in a woman aged 18-29 years in good health and CMV-seronegative. Written as DNA, the CDR3 is TGCAGCGTTGATGAGTCCTACTTC. It codes for CSVDESYF.